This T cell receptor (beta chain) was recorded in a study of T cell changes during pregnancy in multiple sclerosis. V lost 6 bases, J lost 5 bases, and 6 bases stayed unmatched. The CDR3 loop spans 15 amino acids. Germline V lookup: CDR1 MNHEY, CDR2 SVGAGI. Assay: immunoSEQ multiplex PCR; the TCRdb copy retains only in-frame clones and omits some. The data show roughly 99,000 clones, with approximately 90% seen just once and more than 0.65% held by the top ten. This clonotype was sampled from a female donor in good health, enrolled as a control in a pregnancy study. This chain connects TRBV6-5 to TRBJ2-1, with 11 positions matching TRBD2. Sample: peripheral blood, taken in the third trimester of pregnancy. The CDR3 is CASSRGLAVNNEQFF. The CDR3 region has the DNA TGTGCCAGCAGCCGGGGACTAGCGGTGAACAATGAGCAGTTCTTC.